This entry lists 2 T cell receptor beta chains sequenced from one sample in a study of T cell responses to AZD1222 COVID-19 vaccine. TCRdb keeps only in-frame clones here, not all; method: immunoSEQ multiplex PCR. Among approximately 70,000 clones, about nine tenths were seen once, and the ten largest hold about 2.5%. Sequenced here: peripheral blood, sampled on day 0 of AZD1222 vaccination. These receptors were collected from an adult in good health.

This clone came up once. CDR3 region: CSVMEGGSNQPQHF. In nucleotides, the CDR3 is TGCAGCGTTATGGAGGGAGGAAGCAATCAGCCCCAGCATTTT. V usage is TRBV29-1 and J usage is TRBJ1-5; D unresolved. The CDR3 covers 14 residues. V shed 5 bases and J shed 1 base, with 12 bases lying between them. Germline V CDR1 and CDR2: SQVTM, ANQGSEA.

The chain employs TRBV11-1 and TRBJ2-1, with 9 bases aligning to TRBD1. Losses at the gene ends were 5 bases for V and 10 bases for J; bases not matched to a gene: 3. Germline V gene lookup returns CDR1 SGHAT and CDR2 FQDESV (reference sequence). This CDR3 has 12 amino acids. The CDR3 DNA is TGTGCCAGCAGCCCGACAGGGGGGGAGCAGTTCTTC. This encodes CASSPTGGEQFF.